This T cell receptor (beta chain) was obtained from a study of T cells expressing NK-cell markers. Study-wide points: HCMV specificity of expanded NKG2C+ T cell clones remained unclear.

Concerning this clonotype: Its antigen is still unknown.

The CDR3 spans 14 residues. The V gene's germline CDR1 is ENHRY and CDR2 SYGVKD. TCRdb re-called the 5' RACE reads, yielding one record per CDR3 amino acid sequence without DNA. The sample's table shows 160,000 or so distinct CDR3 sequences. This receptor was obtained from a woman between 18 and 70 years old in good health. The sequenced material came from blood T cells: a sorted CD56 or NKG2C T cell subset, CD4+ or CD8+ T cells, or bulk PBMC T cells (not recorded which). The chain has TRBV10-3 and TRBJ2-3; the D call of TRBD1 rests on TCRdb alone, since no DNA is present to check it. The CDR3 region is CAIRRGTDTDTQYF.